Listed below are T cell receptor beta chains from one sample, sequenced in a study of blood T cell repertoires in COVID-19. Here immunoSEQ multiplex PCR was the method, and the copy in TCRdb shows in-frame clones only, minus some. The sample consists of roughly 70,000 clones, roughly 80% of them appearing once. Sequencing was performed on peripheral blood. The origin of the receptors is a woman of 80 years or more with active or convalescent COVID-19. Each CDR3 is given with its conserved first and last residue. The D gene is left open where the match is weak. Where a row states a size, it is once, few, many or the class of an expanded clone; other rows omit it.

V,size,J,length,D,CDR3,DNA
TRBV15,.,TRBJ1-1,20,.,CATSRENLWETTFMNTEAFF,TGTGCCACCAGCCGAGAGAACCTATGGGAGACAACGTTCATGAACACTGAAGCTTTCTTT
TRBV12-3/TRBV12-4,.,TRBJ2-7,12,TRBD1,CASRTGDYEQYF,TGTGCCAGCAGGACAGGGGACTACGAGCAGTACTTC
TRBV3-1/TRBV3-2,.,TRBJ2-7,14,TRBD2,CASSNSGRAPEQYF,TGTGCCAGCAGCAATAGCGGGAGGGCCCCCGAGCAGTACTTC
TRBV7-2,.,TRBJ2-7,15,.,CASNLGGTASYEQYF,TGTGCCAGCAACCTCGGCGGGACAGCCTCCTACGAGCAGTACTTC
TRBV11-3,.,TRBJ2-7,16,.,CASSAGDTYSSYEQYF,TGTGCCAGCAGCGCCGGCGACACCTACAGCTCCTACGAGCAGTACTTC
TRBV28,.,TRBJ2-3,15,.,CASSSTGTLTLTQYF,TGTGCCAGCAGTAGTACCGGGACTCTGACCCTTACGCAGTATTTT
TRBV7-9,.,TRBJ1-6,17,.,CASSLESSSSYNSPLHF,TGTGCCAGCAGCTTAGAGAGCTCTAGCTCCTATAATTCACCCCTCCACTTT
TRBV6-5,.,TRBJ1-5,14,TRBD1,CASSQDRAGQPQHF,TGTGCCAGCAGTCAGGACAGGGCCGGTCAGCCCCAGCATTTT
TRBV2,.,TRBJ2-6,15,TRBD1,CASSRQGAGANVLTF,TGTGCCAGCAGTAGACAGGGGGCTGGGGCCAACGTCCTGACTTTC
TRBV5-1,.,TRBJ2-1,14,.,CASGQGNSYNEQFF,TGCGCCAGCGGTCAGGGAAACTCCTACAATGAGCAGTTCTTC
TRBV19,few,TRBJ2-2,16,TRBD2,CASSKLAGGETGELFF,TGTGCCAGTAGTAAACTAGCGGGAGGTGAGACCGGGGAGCTGTTTTTT
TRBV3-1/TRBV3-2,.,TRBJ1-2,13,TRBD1,CASRRTGEDGYTF,TGTGCCAGCAGACGGACAGGGGAGGATGGCTACACCTTC
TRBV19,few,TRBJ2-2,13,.,CASTAGPTGELFF,TGTGCCAGTACCGCGGGACCCACCGGGGAGCTGTTTTTT
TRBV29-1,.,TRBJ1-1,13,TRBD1,CSAKDREDTEAFF,TGCAGCGCCAAGGACAGGGAGGACACTGAAGCTTTCTTT
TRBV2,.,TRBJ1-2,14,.,CASSDEGRGYGYTF,TGTGCCAGCAGTGATGAAGGAAGGGGCTATGGCTACACCTTC
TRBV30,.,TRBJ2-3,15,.,CAWSVLLGSTDTQYF,TGTGCCTGGAGTGTACTTCTAGGATCCACAGATACGCAGTATTTT
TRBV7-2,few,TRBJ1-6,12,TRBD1,CASSTGDSPLHF,TGTGCCAGCAGTACAGGGGATTCACCCCTCCACTTT
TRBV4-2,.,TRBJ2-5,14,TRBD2,CASSPQSAPGGQYF,TGTGCCAGCAGCCCCCAAAGTGCCCCGGGAGGGCAGTACTTC
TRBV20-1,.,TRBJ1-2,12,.,CSASKPTGGYTF,TGCAGTGCTAGTAAGCCGACGGGGGGCTACACCTTC
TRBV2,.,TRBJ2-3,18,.,CASSERFAQGSVTDTQYF,TGTGCCAGCAGTGAAAGGTTCGCTCAGGGGTCCGTCACAGATACGCAGTATTTT
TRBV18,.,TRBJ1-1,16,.,CASSPIVSGRNTEAFF,TGTGCCAGCTCACCAATCGTCTCAGGAAGGAACACTGAAGCTTTCTTT
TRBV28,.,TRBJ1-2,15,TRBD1,CASSLARTGGYGYTF,TGTGCCAGCAGTCTAGCCCGGACAGGGGGCTATGGCTACACCTTC
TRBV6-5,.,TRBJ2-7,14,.,CASRSRQGTYEQYF,TGTGCCAGCAGGTCCCGGCAGGGGACCTACGAGCAGTACTTC
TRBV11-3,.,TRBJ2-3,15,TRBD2,CASSPRDYSTDTQYF,TGTGCCAGCAGCCCCAGGGACTACAGCACAGATACGCAGTATTTT
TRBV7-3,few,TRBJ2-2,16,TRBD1,CASSPDRGGGHGELFF,TGTGCCAGCAGCCCAGACAGGGGAGGTGGTCACGGGGAGCTGTTTTTT
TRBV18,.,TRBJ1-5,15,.,CASSRTEDSNQPQHF,TGTGCCAGCTCACGGACAGAAGATAGCAATCAGCCCCAGCATTTT
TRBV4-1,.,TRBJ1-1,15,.,CASSQGLSGNTEAFF,TGCGCCAGCAGCCAGGGCCTAAGTGGGAACACTGAAGCTTTCTTT
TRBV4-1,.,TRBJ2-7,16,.,CASSQTKGTGLDEQYF,TGCGCCAGCAGCCAGACGAAAGGCACAGGGCTGGACGAGCAGTACTTC
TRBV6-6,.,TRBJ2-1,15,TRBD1,CARLPQGTSYNEQFF,TGTGCCAGGCTACCACAGGGGACCTCCTACAATGAGCAGTTCTTC
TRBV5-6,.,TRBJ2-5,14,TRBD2,CASSLPSGQETQYF,TGTGCCAGCAGCTTGCCTAGCGGGCAAGAGACCCAGTACTTC
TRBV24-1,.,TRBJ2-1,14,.,CATSDSSFPDEQFF,TGTGCCACCAGTGATTCCTCTTTTCCTGATGAGCAGTTCTTC
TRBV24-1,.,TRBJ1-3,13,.,CATSPGSGNTIYF,TGTGCCACCAGCCCAGGATCTGGAAACACCATATATTTT
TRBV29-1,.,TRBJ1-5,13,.,CSAILHINQPQHF,TGCAGCGCTATACTACATATCAATCAGCCCCAGCATTTT
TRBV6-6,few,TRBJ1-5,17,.,CASSPVRGGTDNQPQHF,TGTGCCAGCAGTCCCGTGAGAGGGGGTACGGACAATCAGCCCCAGCATTTT
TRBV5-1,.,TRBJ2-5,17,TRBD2,CASSSGLAGGGQETQYF,TGCGCCAGCAGCTCTGGACTAGCGGGAGGCGGCCAAGAGACCCAGTACTTC
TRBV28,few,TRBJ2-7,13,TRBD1,CASMTGGFYEQYF,TGTGCCAGCATGACAGGGGGTTTCTACGAGCAGTACTTC
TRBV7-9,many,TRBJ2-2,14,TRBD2,CASTSTTSFGELFF,TGTGCCAGCACCTCTACGACTAGCTTCGGGGAGCTGTTTTTT
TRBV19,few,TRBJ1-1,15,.,CASSTQGLMNTEAFF,TGTGCCAGTAGTACCCAGGGTCTCATGAACACTGAAGCTTTCTTT
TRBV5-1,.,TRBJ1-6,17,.,CASSLSTNTAVNSPLHF,TGCGCCAGCAGCCTCTCGACAAATACGGCTGTTAATTCACCCCTCCACTTT
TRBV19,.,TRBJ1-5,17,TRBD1,CASSRRGQGASNQPQHF,TGTGCCAGTAGTCGCCGTGGACAGGGGGCGAGCAATCAGCCCCAGCATTTT
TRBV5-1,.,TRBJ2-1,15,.,CASSLGGGGASEQFF,TGCGCCAGCAGCTTGGGAGGTGGGGGGGCAAGTGAGCAGTTCTTC
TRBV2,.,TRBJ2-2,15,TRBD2,CASRSSGGTTGELFF,TGTGCCAGCCGATCTAGCGGGGGGACTACCGGGGAGCTGTTTTTT
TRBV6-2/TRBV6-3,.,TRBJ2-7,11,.,CASSYLDKTSF,TGTGCCAGCAGTTATTTGGACAAAACGTCCTTC
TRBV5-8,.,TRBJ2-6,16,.,CASSYVQGTRANVLTF,TGTGCCAGCAGCTACGTCCAGGGTACTAGGGCCAACGTCCTGACTTTC
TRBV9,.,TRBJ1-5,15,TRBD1,CASSVGGGQDQPQHF,TGTGCCAGCAGCGTAGGAGGGGGCCAGGATCAGCCCCAGCATTTT
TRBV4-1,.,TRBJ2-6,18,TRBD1,CASSQEGQGASGANVLTF,TGCGCCAGCAGCCAAGAGGGACAGGGGGCCTCTGGGGCCAACGTCCTGACTTTC
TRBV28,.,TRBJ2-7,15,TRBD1,CASSNAGTGAYEQYF,TGTGCCAGCAGTAACGCCGGGACAGGGGCCTACGAGCAGTACTTC
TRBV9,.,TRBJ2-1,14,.,CASSDMGRINEQFF,TGTGCCAGCAGCGACATGGGCCGGATCAATGAGCAGTTCTTC
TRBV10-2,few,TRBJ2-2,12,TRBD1,CASKTGFGELFF,TGCGCCAGCAAGACAGGGTTCGGGGAGCTGTTTTTT
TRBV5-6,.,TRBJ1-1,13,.,CASSTFGNTEAFF,TGTGCCAGCAGTACCTTTGGCAACACTGAAGCTTTCTTT
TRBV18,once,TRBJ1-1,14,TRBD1,CASSPGQGVGEAFF,TGTGCCAGCTCACCGGGACAGGGAGTTGGGGAAGCTTTCTTT
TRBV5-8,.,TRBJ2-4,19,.,CASTRRGASTPLAKNIQYF,TGTGCCAGCACCCGCCGGGGGGCATCGACCCCTTTAGCCAAAAACATTCAGTACTTC
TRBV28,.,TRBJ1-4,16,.,CASSVPGGTTNEKLFF,TGTGCCAGCAGTGTCCCGGGGGGCACAACTAATGAAAAACTGTTTTTT